The present T cell receptor (beta chain) was sequenced within a study of T-cell reconstitution after alpha-beta-depleted transplantation in children. The CDR3 contains 19 residues. Per the germline V gene, CDR1 is MNHEY and CDR2 is SVGAGI. V shed 0 bases and J 0 bases; nucleotides not matched to a gene: 10. TCRbeta library preparation incorporated unique molecular identifiers. MiXCR was run by TCRdb on the PCR reads, yielding one entry per CDR3 protein. The profile shows 81,000 or so distinct CDR3 sequences, around a sixth of them singletons. About this clonotype: Its antigen is as yet unknown.

Study observations and caveats: The main origin of T-cell counts and diversity one year after transplant was newly produced T cells. Where some patients showed high TCRbeta diversity at day 60, it came from recipient T cells and thymic progenitors that had survived. Alpha-beta T cells present about two months after transplant were reported to originate from several hundred expanded graft clones.

This material consisted of PBMCs, mostly from graft donor cells, taken 180 days after TCRalphabeta/CD19-depleted stem cell transplant. The TCR was taken from a male patient aged 2-9 years who had a stem cell transplant for acute lymphoblastic leukemia, so the T cells may come from the graft donor. The genes are TRBV6-5 and TRBJ2-3; 9 bases fit TRBD2. As DNA, the CDR3 is TGTGCCAGCAGTTACTCGGCTAGCGGGGATTTTACTAGCACAGATACGCAGTATTTT. It codes for CASSYSASGDFTSTDTQYF.